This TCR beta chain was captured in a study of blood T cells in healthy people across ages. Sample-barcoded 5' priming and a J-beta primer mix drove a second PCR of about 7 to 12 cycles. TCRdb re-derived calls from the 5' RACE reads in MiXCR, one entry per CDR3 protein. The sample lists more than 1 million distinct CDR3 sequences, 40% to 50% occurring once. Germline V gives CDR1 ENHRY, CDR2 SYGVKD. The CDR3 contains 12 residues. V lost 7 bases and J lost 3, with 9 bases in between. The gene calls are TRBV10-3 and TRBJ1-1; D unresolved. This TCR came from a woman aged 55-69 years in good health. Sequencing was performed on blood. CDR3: CAITADHTEAFF. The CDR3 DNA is TGTGCCATCACGGCAGACCACACTGAAGCTTTCTTT.